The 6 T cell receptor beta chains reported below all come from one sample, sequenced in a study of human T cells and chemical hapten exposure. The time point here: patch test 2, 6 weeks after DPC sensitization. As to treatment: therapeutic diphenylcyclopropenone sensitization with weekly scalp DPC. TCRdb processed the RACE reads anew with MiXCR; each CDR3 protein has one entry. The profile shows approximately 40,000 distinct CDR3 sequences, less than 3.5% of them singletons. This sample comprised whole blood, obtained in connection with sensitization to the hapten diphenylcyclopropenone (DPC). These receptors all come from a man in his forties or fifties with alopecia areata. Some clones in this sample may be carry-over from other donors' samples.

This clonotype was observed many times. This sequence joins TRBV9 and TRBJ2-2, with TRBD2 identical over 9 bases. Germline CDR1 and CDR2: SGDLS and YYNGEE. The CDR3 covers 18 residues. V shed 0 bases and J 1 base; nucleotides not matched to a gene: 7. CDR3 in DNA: TGTGCCAGCAGCGTAGGAGGTAGCGGGAGACTGAACACCGGGGAGCTGTTTTTT. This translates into CASSVGGSGRLNTGELFF.

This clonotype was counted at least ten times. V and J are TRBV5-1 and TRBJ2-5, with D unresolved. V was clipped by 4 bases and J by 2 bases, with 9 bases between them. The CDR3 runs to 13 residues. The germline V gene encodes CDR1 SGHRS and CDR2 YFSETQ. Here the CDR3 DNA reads TGCGCCAGCAGCCCAGCGACTCAAGAGACCCAGTACTTC. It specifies CASSPATQETQYF.

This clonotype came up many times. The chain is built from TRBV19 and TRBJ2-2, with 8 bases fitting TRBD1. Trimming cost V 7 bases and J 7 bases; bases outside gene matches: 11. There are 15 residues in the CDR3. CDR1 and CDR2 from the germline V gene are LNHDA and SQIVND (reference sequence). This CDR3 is CASTSKTGVSGELFF. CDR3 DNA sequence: TGTGCCAGTACTAGTAAGACAGGGGTCAGCGGGGAGCTGTTTTTT. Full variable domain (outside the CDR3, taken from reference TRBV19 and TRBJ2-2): DGGITQSPKYLFRKEGQNVTLSCEQNLNHDAMYWYRQDPGQGLRLIYYSQIVNDFQKGDIAEGYSVSREKKESFPLTVTSAQKNPTAFYLCASTSKTGVSGELFFGEGSRLTVL.

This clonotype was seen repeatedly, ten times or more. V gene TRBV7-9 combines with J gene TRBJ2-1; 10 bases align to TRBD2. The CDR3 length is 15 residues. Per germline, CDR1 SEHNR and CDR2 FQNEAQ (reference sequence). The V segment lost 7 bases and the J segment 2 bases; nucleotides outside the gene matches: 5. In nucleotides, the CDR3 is TGTGCCAGCACGAGCGGGAGGGCCCCCTACAATGAGCAGTTCTTC. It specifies CASTSGRAPYNEQFF.

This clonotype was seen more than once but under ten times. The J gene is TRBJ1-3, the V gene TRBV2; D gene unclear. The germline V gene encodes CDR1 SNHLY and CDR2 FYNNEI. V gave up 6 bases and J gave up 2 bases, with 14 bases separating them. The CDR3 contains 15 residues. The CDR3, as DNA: TGTGCCAGCAGAGGCCAGGAGGTTGCTGGAAACACCATATATTTT. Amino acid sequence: CASRGQEVAGNTIYF.

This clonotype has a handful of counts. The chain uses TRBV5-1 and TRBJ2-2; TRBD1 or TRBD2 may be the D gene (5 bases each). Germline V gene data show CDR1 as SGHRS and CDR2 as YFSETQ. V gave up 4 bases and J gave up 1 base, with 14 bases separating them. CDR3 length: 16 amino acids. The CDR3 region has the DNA TGCGCCAGCAGCCGCATGAGGGGTTTGAACACCGGGGAGCTGTTTTTT. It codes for CASSRMRGLNTGELFF.